The present T cell receptor beta chain was sequenced within a study of blood T cell repertoires in COVID-19 (dated by TCRdb to about 2020). With regard to the full study: Collaborator samples came from the United States, Italy and Spain and covered acute and convalescent phases of COVID-19. Sample metadata almost always included a de-identified subject ID, COVID-19 status, age in years and sex. Where available, HLA class I and class II types were taken from metadata supplied by the sample provider and were not determined by assay-based typing. Deeply sampled blood TCRbeta repertoires from subjects exposed to, actively infected with, or recovered from COVID-19 were included in the dataset. The material from the prospective study consisted of cDNA or gDNA derived from T cells, B-cell-depleted T cells, or PBMCs. The repertoires were released in a freely available public database meant as a resource for research on the immune response to SARS-CoV-2. Samples were obtained from the ongoing ImmuneRACE study (first 160 participants) and from over 1,000 subjects provided by 6 global collaborators.

Notes on this clone: There is no known antigen for this receptor. There are no base qualities to consult, and no much larger clone falls within one base.

Including the terminal cysteine and phenylalanine, the CDR3 comprises 15 residues. Only the CDR3 portion is preserved as DNA: 45 bases, with reading frame beginning at the first base. Taken from the germline V gene, the CDR1 and CDR2 loops are MNHEY and SVGAGI. V was cut back by 6 bases and J by 0 bases, leaving a gap of 12 bases between them. The collaborating institutions used their own protocols to collect whole blood in K2EDTA tubes. For TCRbeta analysis, collaborators shipped samples as frozen whole blood, isolated PBMCs, or DNA extracted from either of those sample types. What the study reported, not specific to this receptor: The amount of clinical and demographic metadata varied by source and participant and was provided uncurated.

TCRbeta CDR3 regions were amplified from genomic DNA using the immunoSEQ Assay, a bias-controlled multiplex PCR. As for the authors' bioinformatics: Nucleated cell counts per sample were estimated from amplification of reference gene primers within the assay. Sequence reads were collapsed and filtered to measure the absolute abundance of every unique TCRbeta CDR3 rearrangement. For each sample, productive Simpson clonality was calculated as the square root of Simpson's diversity index over productive rearrangements. The immuneACCESS repertoire file appears here via TCRdb, limited to in-frame rearrangements. These files lack a portion of the clones; in checked studies, under half of the deficit traces to unresolved V genes, and the cause of the others is not known. The DNA gave D and trimming, while V, J and clone size come from that table. The sample profile shows 140,000 to 150,000 clones; 84% of them were found once. The top ten clones comprise about 10% of the sample.

Sample: peripheral blood. The TCR originated in a man aged 55 to 70 with active or convalescent COVID-19. The chain was built from TRBV6-5 and TRBJ1-3; the D gene remains uncertain. This receptor has the CDR3 CASSPLYSSGNTIYF. The DNA sequence is TGTGCCAGCAGCCCCTTATATAGCTCTGGAAACACCATATATTTT.